This is a list of T cell receptor beta chains from one sample in a study of T cell responses to AZD1222 COVID-19 vaccine. Profiling relied on immunoSEQ multiplex PCR, and the TCRdb table lists in-frame clones only, not all of them. The sample has about 73,000 clones; 89% are singletons. Material: peripheral blood, obtained 28 days after the second AZD1222 dose. These receptor sequences come from an adult who received the AZD1222 COVID-19 vaccine. The CDR3 runs from the conserved cysteine through the conserved F or W. Each record gives: V gene, J gene, CDR3 protein.

TRBV27	TRBJ2-1	CASSLRAGGEQFF
TRBV9	TRBJ1-6	CASSVGGYNSPLHF
TRBV6-2/TRBV6-3	TRBJ1-1	CASSYSSEAFF
TRBV11-2	TRBJ1-2	CASSLARGDYGYTF
TRBV12-5	TRBJ1-2	CASGLARDHTF
TRBV11-3	TRBJ2-2	CASSLNDRMYANTGELFF
TRBV6-6	TRBJ2-2	CASRPSGTRVPGELFF
TRBV4-3	TRBJ1-2	CASSRTGGDYGYTF
TRBV5-1	TRBJ2-4	CASSLNSQLGAKNIQYF
TRBV15	TRBJ2-1	CATSRDLSYNEQFF
TRBV19	TRBJ2-1	CASSIFQRGYNEQFF
TRBV4-1	TRBJ2-2	CASSQAGGELFF
TRBV4-1	TRBJ1-1	CASGEALGGFSTEAFF
TRBV2	TRBJ1-4	CASSRGATNEKLFF
TRBV10-3	TRBJ1-1	CAINPDGNAEAFF
TRBV2	TRBJ1-5	CASTRERNQPQHF
TRBV2	TRBJ1-5	CASRGPSPQHF
TRBV6-5	TRBJ2-1	CASSLAGGEQFF
TRBV14	TRBJ2-1	CASSQLRYEQFF
TRBV6-6	TRBJ2-5	CASRETAQETQYF
TRBV5-1	TRBJ1-2	CASSWDGAGRGYTF
TRBV7-2	TRBJ2-7	CASSLLRPTEQYF
TRBV7-8	TRBJ1-2	CASSLAGQNNYGYTF
TRBV7-2	TRBJ2-1	CASSFLSARSSYNEQFF
TRBV2	TRBJ2-6	CASTQSEGFRGQHIVLTF
TRBV5-1	TRBJ1-1	CASSSQGNTEAFF
TRBV5-1	TRBJ2-7	CASSSGVGTEQYF
TRBV12-3/TRBV12-4	TRBJ2-5	CASSLVGRETQYF
TRBV5-4	TRBJ1-4	CASSPTTGSPKEKLFF
TRBV9	TRBJ1-5	CASSEGTVSNQPQHF
TRBV19	TRBJ1-1	CASSIRAGTTEAFF
TRBV15	TRBJ2-4	CATSSRGGLSVNIQYF
TRBV30	TRBJ1-6	CAWSFSSYNSPLHF
TRBV2	TRBJ1-5	CASTTGQLNQPQHF
TRBV4-2	TRBJ1-2	CASSQEVGGTYGYTF
TRBV28	TRBJ1-2	CASSFRGTGAGYTF